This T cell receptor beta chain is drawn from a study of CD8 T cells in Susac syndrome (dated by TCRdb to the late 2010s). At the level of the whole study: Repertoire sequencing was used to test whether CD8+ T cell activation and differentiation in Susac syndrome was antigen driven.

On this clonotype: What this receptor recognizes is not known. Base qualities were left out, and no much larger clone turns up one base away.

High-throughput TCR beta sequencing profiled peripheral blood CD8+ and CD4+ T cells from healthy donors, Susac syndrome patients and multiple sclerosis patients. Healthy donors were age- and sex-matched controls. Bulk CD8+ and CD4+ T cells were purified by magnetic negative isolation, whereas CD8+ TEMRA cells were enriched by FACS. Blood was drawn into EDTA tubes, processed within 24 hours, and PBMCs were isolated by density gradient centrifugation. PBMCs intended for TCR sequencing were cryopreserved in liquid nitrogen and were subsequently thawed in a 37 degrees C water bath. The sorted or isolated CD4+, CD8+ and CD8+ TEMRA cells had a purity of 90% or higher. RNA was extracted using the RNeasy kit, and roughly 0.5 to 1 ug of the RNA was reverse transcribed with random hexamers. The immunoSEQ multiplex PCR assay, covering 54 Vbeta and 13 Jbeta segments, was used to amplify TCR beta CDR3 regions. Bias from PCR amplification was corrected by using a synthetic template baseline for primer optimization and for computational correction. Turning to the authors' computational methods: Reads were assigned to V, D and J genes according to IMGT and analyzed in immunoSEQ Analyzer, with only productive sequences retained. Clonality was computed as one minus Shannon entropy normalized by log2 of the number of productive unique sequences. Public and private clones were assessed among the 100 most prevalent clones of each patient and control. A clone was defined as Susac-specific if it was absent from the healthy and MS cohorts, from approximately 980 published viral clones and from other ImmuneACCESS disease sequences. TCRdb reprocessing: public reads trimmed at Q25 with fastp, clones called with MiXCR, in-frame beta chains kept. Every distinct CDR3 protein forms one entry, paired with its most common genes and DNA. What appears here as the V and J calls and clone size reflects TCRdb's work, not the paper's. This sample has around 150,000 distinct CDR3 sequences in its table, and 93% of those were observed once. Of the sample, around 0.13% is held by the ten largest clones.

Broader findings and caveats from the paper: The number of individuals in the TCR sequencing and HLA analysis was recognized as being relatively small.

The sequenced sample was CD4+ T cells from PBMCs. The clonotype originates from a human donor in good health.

The nucleotide sequence is given as TGTGCCAGCAGTTTCCCATCAGCGGGGGATACCTACGAGCAGTACTTC. This yields the protein CASSFPSAGDTYEQYF. The chain couples TRBV12-3 or TRBV12-4 to TRBJ2-7, with TRBD2 matching 8 junction bases. Clipping removes 3 bases from V and 2 bases from J, with 9 as the unmatched junction base count. Including the terminal cysteine and phenylalanine, the CDR3 comprises 16 residues. Only the CDR3 DNA is retained, 48 bases long and in frame from the first base.